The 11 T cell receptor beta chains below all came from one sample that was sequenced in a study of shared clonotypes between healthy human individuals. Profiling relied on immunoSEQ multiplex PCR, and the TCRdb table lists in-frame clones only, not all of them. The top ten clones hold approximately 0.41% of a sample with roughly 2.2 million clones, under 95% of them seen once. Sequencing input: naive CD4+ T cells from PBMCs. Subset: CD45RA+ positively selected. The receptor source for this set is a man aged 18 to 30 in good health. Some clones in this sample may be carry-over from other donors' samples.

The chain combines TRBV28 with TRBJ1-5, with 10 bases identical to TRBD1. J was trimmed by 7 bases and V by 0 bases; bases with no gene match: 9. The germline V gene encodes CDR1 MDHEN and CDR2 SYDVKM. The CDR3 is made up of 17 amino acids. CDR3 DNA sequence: TGTGCCAGCAGTTTATGGGGCGCGGACAGGGGGATCCAGCCCCAGCATTTT. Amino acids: CASSLWGADRGIQPQHF.

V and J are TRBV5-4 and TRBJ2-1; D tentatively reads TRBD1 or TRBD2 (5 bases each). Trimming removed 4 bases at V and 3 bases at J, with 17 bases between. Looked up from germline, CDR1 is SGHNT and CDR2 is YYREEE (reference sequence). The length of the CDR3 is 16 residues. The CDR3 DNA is TGTGCCAGCAGCCCGGGGCCGGAGCCCATCTACAATGAGCAGTTCTTC. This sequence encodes CASSPGPEPIYNEQFF.

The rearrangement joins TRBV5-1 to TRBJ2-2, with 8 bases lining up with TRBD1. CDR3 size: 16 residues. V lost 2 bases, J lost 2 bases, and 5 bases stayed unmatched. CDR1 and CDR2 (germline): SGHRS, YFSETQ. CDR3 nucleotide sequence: TGCGCCAGCAGCTTCACGGGACAGGCCAACACCGGGGAGCTGTTTTTT. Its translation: CASSFTGQANTGELFF.

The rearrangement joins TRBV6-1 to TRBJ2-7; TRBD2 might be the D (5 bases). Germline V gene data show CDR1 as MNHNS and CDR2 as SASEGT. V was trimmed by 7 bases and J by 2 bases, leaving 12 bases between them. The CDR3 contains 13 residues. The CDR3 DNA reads TGTGCCAGCACTACGGGATGGACCTACGAGCAGTACTTC. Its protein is CASTTGWTYEQYF.

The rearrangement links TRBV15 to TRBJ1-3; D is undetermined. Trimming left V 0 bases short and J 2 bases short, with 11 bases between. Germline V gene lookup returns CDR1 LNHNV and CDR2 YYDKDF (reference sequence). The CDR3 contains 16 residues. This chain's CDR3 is CATSRDLGWAGNTIYF. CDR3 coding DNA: TGTGCCACCAGCAGAGATCTTGGGTGGGCTGGAAACACCATATATTTT. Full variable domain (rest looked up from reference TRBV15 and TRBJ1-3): DAMVIQNPRYQVTQFGKPVTLSCSQTLNHNVMYWYQQKSSQAPKLLFHYYDKDFNNEADTPDNFQSRRPNTSFCFLDIRSPGLGDTAMYLCATSRDLGWAGNTIYFGEGSWLTVV.

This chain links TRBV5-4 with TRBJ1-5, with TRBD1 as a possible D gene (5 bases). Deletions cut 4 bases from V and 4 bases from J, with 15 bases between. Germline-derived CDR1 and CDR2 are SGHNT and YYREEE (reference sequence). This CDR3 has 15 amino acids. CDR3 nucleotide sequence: TGTGCCAGCAGCCCCGGGACGGGAGAGAATCAGCCCCAGCATTTT. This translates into CASSPGTGENQPQHF. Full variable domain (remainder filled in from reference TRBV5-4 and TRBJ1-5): ETGVTQSPTHLIKTRGQQVTLRCSSQSGHNTVSWYQQALGQGPQFIFQYYREEENGRGNFPPRFSGLQFPNYSSELNVNALELDDSALYLCASSPGTGENQPQHFGDGTRLSIL.

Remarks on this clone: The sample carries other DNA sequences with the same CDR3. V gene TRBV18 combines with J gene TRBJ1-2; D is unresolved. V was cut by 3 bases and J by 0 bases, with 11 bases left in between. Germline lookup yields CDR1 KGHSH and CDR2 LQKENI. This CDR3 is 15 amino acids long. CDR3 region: CASSPPGQANYGYTF. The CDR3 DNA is TGTGCCAGCTCACCTCCGGGTCAAGCTAACTATGGCTACACCTTC.

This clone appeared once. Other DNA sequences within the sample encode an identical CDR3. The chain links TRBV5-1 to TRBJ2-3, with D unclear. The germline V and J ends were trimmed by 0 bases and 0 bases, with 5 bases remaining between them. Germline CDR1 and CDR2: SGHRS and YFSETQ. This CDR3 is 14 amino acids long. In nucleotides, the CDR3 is TGCGCCAGCAGCTTGGGAGGCAGCACAGATACGCAGTATTTT. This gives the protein CASSLGGSTDTQYF. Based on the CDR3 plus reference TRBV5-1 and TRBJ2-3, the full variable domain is KAGVTQTPRYLIKTRGQQVTLSCSPISGHRSVSWYQQTPGQGLQFLFEYFSETQRNKGNFPGRFSGRQFSNSRSEMNVSTLELGDSALYLCASSLGGSTDTQYFGPGTRLTVL.

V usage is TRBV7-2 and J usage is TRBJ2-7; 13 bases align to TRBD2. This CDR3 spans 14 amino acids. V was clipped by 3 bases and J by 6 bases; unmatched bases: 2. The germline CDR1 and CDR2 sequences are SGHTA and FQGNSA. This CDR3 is CASSFGTSGAEQYF. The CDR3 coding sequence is TGTGCCAGCAGCTTTGGGACTAGCGGGGCCGAGCAGTACTTC.

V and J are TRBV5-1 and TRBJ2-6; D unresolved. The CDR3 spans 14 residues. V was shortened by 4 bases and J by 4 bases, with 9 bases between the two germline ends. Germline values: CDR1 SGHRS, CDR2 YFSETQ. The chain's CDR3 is CASSTEDGANVLTF. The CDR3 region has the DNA TGCGCCAGCAGCACAGAGGACGGGGCCAACGTCCTGACTTTC.

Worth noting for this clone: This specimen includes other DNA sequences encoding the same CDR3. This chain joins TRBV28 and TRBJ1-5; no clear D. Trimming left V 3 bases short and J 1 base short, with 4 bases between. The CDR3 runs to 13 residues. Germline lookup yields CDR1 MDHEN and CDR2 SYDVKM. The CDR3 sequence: CASSFLSNQPQHF. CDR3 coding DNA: TGTGCCAGCAGTTTCCTCAGCAATCAGCCCCAGCATTTT.